The clone carrying this TCR beta chain showed up just once. Its antigen remains unidentified. The repertoire was sequenced with immunoSEQ multiplex PCR; TCRdb's copy has only in-frame clones and lacks some. Altogether millions of clones are present, about 94% being singletons, with the ten largest covering 0.9% to 1.3%. Naive CD8 populations comprised CD45RO-negative cells positively selected for CCR7, excluding terminally differentiated effector memory CD45RA+ cells. This entry comes from a study of shared clonotypes between healthy human individuals. Study-level background: The study enrolled two women and a few men aged 18 to 49.

Study-wide findings and caveats: Enrolling few donors narrowed the genetic and exposure-history diversity that was represented. For naive CD4 cells, 4% to 5% of clonotypes were shared across four donors.

Material: naive CD8+ T cells sorted from blood. This clonotype originated in a man aged 18 to 30 in good health.

In DNA form, the CDR3 reads TGTGCCAGCAGCCACGGGACCTCCTACGAGCAGTACTTC. This encodes CASSHGTSYEQYF. The V call is TRBV7-6, the J call TRBJ2-7, with D possibly called TRBD1 or TRBD2 (5 bases each). V lost 5 bases, J lost 0 bases, and 8 bases lay in between. The CDR3 contains 13 residues. CDR1 and CDR2 from the germline V gene are SGHVS and FNYEAQ.